The 13 T cell receptor beta chains given below trace back to one sample, sequenced in a study of T-cell memory formation after mild COVID-19. In TCRdb, the 5' RACE reads were re-called with MiXCR into one record per CDR3 protein. The sample records roughly 250,000 distinct CDR3 sequences, about a sixth being singletons. The specimen was PBMCs or a T cell subset sorted from them (not recorded which). Receptors were obtained from a man aged 18 to 30 who had mild COVID-19 (a few samples of this study predate the infection). Cell type and time point are not known.

The chain carries TRBV20-1 and TRBJ1-6, with D unclear. This CDR3 is built from 13 residues. Between the trimmed V and J ends, which lost 1 base and 11 bases, there was a span of 12 bases. Germline V CDR1 and CDR2: DFQATT, SNEGSKA (reference sequence). The CDR3 region is CSARAESGAPLHF. CDR3 nucleotides: TGCAGTGCTAGAGCAGAGTCCGGGGCACCCCTCCACTTT.

The rearrangement links TRBV6-5 to TRBJ1-1, with 9 bases fitting TRBD1. The V gene's germline CDR1 is MNHEY and CDR2 SVGAGI. This CDR3 region has 12 residues. The V gene end was trimmed by 6 bases and the J gene end by 13 bases; junction bases not matched to a gene: 9. CDR3 protein: CASRRTGGEGFF. The DNA for the CDR3 is TGTGCCAGCAGGCGTACAGGGGGCGAGGGTTTCTTT.

This clonotype was detected a few times. This chain uses TRBV9 with TRBJ2-3; TRBD1 matches at 7 bases. V was clipped by 3 bases and J by 3 bases; unmatched bases: 13. The CDR3 runs 17 residues. Germline values: CDR1 SGDLS, CDR2 YYNGEE. The CDR3 coding sequence is TGTGCCAGCAGCGCATCACCCGGAAGGGGGCCGACAGATACGCAGTATTTT. This translates into CASSASPGRGPTDTQYF.

The chain couples TRBV5-1 to TRBJ2-3, with 12 bases fitting TRBD2. CDR3 length: 15 residues. Germline trimming cut 2 bases from V and 4 bases from J; bases unmatched to any gene: 2. Germline V CDR1 and CDR2: SGHRS, YFSETQ. CDR3 bases: TGCGCCAGCAGCTTTCTAGCGGGGGGGGCAGATACGCAGTATTTT. It translates to CASSFLAGGADTQYF.

The rearrangement uses TRBV6-5 and TRBJ2-7; 9 bases line up with TRBD1. The germline gives CDR1 MNHEY, CDR2 SVGAGI. The junction had 5 bases not matched to a gene; V was cut back by 8 bases and J by 3 bases. CDR3 size: 13 residues. This chain's CDR3 is CASAQTGGYEQYV. CDR3 nucleotides: TGTGCCAGCGCACAGACAGGGGGCTACGAGCAGTACGTC.

The chain is built from TRBV6-1 and TRBJ1-5; 8 bases line up with TRBD1. Germline V gives CDR1 MNHNS, CDR2 SASEGT. With 10 bases clipped from V and 3 bases from J, the junction kept 11 bases outside the gene matches. The CDR3 is 15 amino acids. CDR3 coding DNA: TGTGCCACCAAAAGGGGACAGGAGCTCAATCAGCCCCAGCATTTT. It specifies CATKRGQELNQPQHF.

The chain employs TRBV5-1 and TRBJ2-3, with TRBD2 matching over 8 bases. V trimming: 0 bases; J trimming: 3 bases; junction bases outside the gene matches: 6. CDR3 length: 16 amino acids. The germline CDR1 and CDR2 sequences are SGHRS and YFSETQ. In DNA, the CDR3 is TGCGCCAGCAGCTTGGCCGGGACTAGTCGGACAGATACGCAGTATTTT. Residues: CASSLAGTSRTDTQYF.

A few counts support this clonotype. The chain has TRBV12-3 or TRBV12-4 and TRBJ2-3; perhaps D is TRBD1 or TRBD2 (6 bases each). Trimming took off 4 bases at V and 9 bases at J, with 11 bases between the two ends. CDR3 size: 12 residues. CDR3 protein: CASSWGAGTQYF. The CDR3 DNA follows: TGTGCCAGCAGTTGGGGGGCCGGGACGCAGTATTTT.

The chain is built from TRBV12-5 and TRBJ2-3, with D hard to call. The CDR3 sequence is 11 residues long. V lost 3 bases and J lost 5, with 3 bases in between. The germline CDR1 and CDR2 sequences are LGHNT and FRNRAP. CDR3 nucleotides: TGTGCTAGTGGTTTTAGAGATACGCAGTATTTT. As protein: CASGFRDTQYF.

The chain uses TRBV2 and TRBJ1-2; 11 positions agree with TRBD1. The CDR3 contains 14 residues. J was trimmed by 11 bases and V by 6 bases; bases with no gene match: 11. From germline, CDR1 is SNHLY and CDR2 FYNNEI. CDR3 in amino acids: CASRPGQGESWYTF. The DNA for the CDR3 is TGTGCCAGCAGACCGGGACAGGGGGAATCCTGGTACACCTTC.

This clonotype was seen more than once but under ten times. The rearrangement joins TRBV7-2 to TRBJ1-2; TRBD1 agrees at 8 bases. The germline gives CDR1 SGHTA, CDR2 FQGNSA. The CDR3 consists of 13 residues. V trimming: 5 bases; J trimming: 14 bases; junction bases outside the gene matches: 13. The DNA for the CDR3 is TGTGCCAGCAGCGAGGGGACAGGTCTAGTCTGGACCTTC. The encoded protein is CASSEGTGLVWTF.

V is TRBV7-2 and J is TRBJ2-5; 9 positions agree with TRBD2. The CDR3 is 16 amino acids. CDR1 is SGHTA, CDR2 FQGNSA, per germline. V lost 1 base to trimming and J lost 4 bases; unmatched junction nucleotides: 7. CDR3 nucleotides: TGTGCCAGCAGCTTAGAGGGACTAGCCCGTCTAGAGACCCAGTACTTC. Residues: CASSLEGLARLETQYF.

The V and J genes are TRBV5-1 and TRBJ2-5, with D possibly TRBD1 on 5 matching bases. CDR3 length: 12 amino acids. Trimming took 2 bases from V and 4 from J, leaving 6 bases between them. Germline CDR1 reads SGHRS; CDR2 reads YFSETQ. The CDR3, as DNA: TGCGCCAGCAGCTTTCAGGGAGAGACCCAGTACTTC. This sequence encodes CASSFQGETQYF. The full variable domain, its missing parts supplied by reference TRBV5-1 and TRBJ2-5, is KAGVTQTPRYLIKTRGQQVTLSCSPISGHRSVSWYQQTPGQGLQFLFEYFSETQRNKGNFPGRFSGRQFSNSRSEMNVSTLELGDSALYLCASSFQGETQYFGPGTRLLVL.